This T cell receptor (beta chain) was recovered during a study of cytomegalovirus exposure and HLA in healthy donors (dated by TCRdb to 2017 to 2019). Study-level background: An earlier analysis of approximately 640 of the donors reported approximately 290 Gb of sequence data and 100 million to 140 million unique TCR beta sequences from 150 million to 200 million T cells. The later analysis used no new phenotypic data to find candidate immune exposures, relying instead on TCR beta sequences and their occurrence across donors. Typing coverage differed by locus: A, B, C, DRB1 and DQB1 were typed in about 620-630 donors, DQA1 in about 510, DPA1 in over 600, and DPB1 in around 490. Across 398 genotyped donors of the cohort, an average of roughly 200,000 unique TCR beta nucleotide sequences per donor were sequenced, and about a sixth of those sequences were non-productive. Using immunosequencing, the study profiled T cell repertoires from 500 to 800 subjects and related those repertoires to cytomegalovirus serostatus. Both class I and class II loci were covered by HLA typing, at four-digit resolution. To study patterns of TCR occurrence, a later analysis re-analyzed previously published TCR beta repertoires from 666 donors and added high-resolution HLA genotyping. Of the 300 to 450 genotyped donors, roughly 80% were placed in the genetic ancestry cluster associated with self-reported Caucasian donors. The study aimed to test whether signatures of past pathogen exposure could be identified by cataloging public T cell receptors. Every repertoire in the discovery cohort had been generated on one and the same sequencing platform. To predict cytomegalovirus infection status, the study combined high-throughput TCR immunosequencing, statistical association of individual TCRs with disease status, and machine learning. In an earlier analysis of 587 of the donors, high-throughput TCR beta sequencing was used to judge whether each TCR beta V gene segment behaved as functional or pseudogenic. Donor age, sex, ethnicity and CMV serostatus were compiled together with the repertoire data. Genome-wide SNP genotypes for about 65% of the roughly 700 donors were used in a later genetic analysis, which treated that subset as a discovery cohort. Because of strong linkage in the cohort, five DR-DQ haplotypes were treated as single units for association and clustering. An early release covering some 640 HLA-typed donors comprised roughly 300 gigabases of sequencing data and tens of millions of unique TCR sequences. A separate validation cohort of roughly 130 different subjects was used in addition to the roughly 720-subject first cohort.

The cohort comprised some 700 healthy bone marrow donors. At the time of sampling, all cohort members were nominally healthy, though unrecorded immune exposures were likely present. The donor was CMV seropositive and was included in the group of 289 seropositive cohort members. Every donor gave a peripheral blood sample, and the peripheral blood mononuclear cells from that sample were used for TCR beta sequencing. Genomic DNA extraction from the blood cell samples was performed with the Qiagen DNeasy Blood Extraction Kit. Summary of the overall study and its limitations: Because HLA typing was missing for some donors at each locus, association tests included only the typed subset. Some IMGT-functional V segments, including TRBV6-2 and TRBV6-3, could not be told apart with the 87-base-pair reads, so those segments were excluded. In a later analysis, the rate of TCR association differed among HLA loci, with DRB1 alleles having the most associated TCRs and HLA-C alleles having the fewest. This cohort had only TCR beta chains sequenced, and the lack of alpha or paired-chain data limited which features could be detected. In a later analysis, several top co-occurrence clusters were reported to appear linked to parvovirus B19, influenza, CMV and Epstein-Barr virus. Specific HLA alleles were associated with 18,000 or so TCR beta sequences at a false discovery rate of 0.05 in a later analysis. Strong co-occurrence of HLA alleles, especially DR and DQ, made assigning TCR associations to individual alleles difficult. In both the original and validation cohorts, the classifier was reported to diagnose cytomegalovirus status with high specificity and sensitivity. CMV serostatus was the only immune exposure information available for the cohort. A few of the identified cytomegalovirus-associated TCR beta chains were confirmed in vitro to be specific for cytomegalovirus antigens. In a later analysis, HLA-associated TCR beta chains showed more clonal expansion and lower generation probabilities than non-associated chains that were equally common. The presence/absence analyses assumed that sequencing depth was roughly uniform across donors, and that assumption may not be true. Fewer than 20 rarely observed V segments, including chromosome 9 orphons, were excluded from the earlier analysis of a few hundred of the donors because counts were too low. It was suggested by the authors that the approach could potentially be generalized to other disease states and immunological phenotypes. Across donors, most TCR sequences were observed very rarely, whereas some public TCRs were present in many individuals. A further reported finding was that TCR beta sequences accurately predicted the HLA-A and HLA-B alleles for most subjects in the first cohort. Compared with the roughly 670-donor mean, donors in an Asian-associated ancestry cluster had fewer N-insertions in productive TCRs, according to a later genetic analysis. V-gene and J-gene trimming of TCR beta chains was associated with a missense DCLRE1C variant in a later genetic analysis, and the association was replicated in an independent cohort. Linkage disequilibrium might explain the correlated functional status among segregating V segments, but an unknown experimental factor could not be ruled out. Most CMV-associated TCR beta chains appeared to be HLA-restricted in a later analysis, and the HLA associations seemed to be driven largely by CMV exposure. In an earlier analysis of around 600 of the donors, most TCR beta V segments appeared in productive rearrangements about 87% or about 30% of the time, broadly matching IMGT annotations. A cluster of highly shared sequence variants was judged likely to be a technical artifact of the sequencing pipeline. The study listed 170 or so TCR beta chains as associated with cytomegalovirus.

The germline V gene provides CDR1 LGHNT and CDR2 FRNRAP. Spanning cysteine to phenylalanine, the CDR3 consists of 13 amino acids. Only the CDR3 part of the read is kept: 39 bases, read in frame from the first base. V is pruned by 7 bases and J by 5 bases, leaving 5 bases of the junction without a gene match. Receptor libraries were prepared by the immunoSEQ multiplex PCR assay. A mixture of 60 forward primers for TCR Vbeta segments and 13 reverse primers for TCR Jbeta segments was used in the multiplex PCR. The CDR3 region of rearranged TCR beta genes was amplified from genomic DNA with a multiplex PCR assay. The Illumina HiSeq System was used to sequence the amplified TCR beta libraries as 87-base-pair reads. The paper's data handling went like this. A later analysis counted tens of millions of unique TCR beta chains across the 666 repertoires, and approximately 11 million of these chains were shared by at least two donors. To remove PCR and sequencing errors, raw reads were error-corrected and collapsed into unique sequences using a nearest-neighbor algorithm that merged closely related sequences. V, D and J gene segments were assigned by aligning CDR3 sequences to IMGT reference sequences. Each retained sequence needed at least a six-nucleotide match to both a V gene segment and a J gene segment. Rearrangements were classified as productive when the CDR3 lacked stop codons and remained in frame with V and J, and all other rearrangements were classified as non-productive. Following IMGT convention, CDR3 was defined as the stretch from the second conserved V-encoded cysteine to the conserved J-encoded phenylalanine. Sequences without an unambiguous match to a single V gene segment were excluded from the earlier analysis of about 630 of the donors. In an earlier analysis of approximately 500 of the donors, a V segment was called functional when productive rearrangements were above 56.7%, and segregating when the standard deviation between donors exceeded 5%. To diagnose cytomegalovirus status from the catalog of TCR beta chain sequences, a statistical classification framework was built. In a later analysis, TCR nucleotide sequences were compared against IMGT/GENE-DB human TR gene sequences so that V and J genes could be assigned. A later analysis assigned CDR3 sequences and most-parsimonious VDJ recombination scenarios with the TCRdist pipeline. In a later analysis, each TCR beta chain was defined by its CDR3 amino acid sequence together with its V-gene family, and reads lacking a unique V-gene family were excluded. As a way to deal with suspected cross-contamination and a sequencing artifact, a later analysis dropped 450 to 600 nucleotide sequences that were highly shared and had low generation probability. A later analysis calculated a clonal expansion index for each public chain from normalized within-repertoire ranks of inferred template counts. In a later analysis, generation probabilities were computed using a VDJ recombination model fitted to out-of-frame rearrangements, and the results were checked against IGoR. A later analysis scored TCR-TCR, TCR-HLA and TCR-CMV co-occurrence with hypergeometric tests, applying a repertoire-size bias correction to TCR pairs. False discovery rates were estimated in a later analysis by permuting HLA or CMV assignments 20 times. A later analysis grouped co-occurring TCRs with DBSCAN, adding TCRdist sequence similarity when clustering within HLA-allele-positive subsets. Co-occurrence clustering excluded repertoires with fewer than 30,000 or more than 120,000 public chains, plus five with anomalous nucleotide sharing. As stored in TCRdb, this immuneACCESS dataset retains in-frame rearrangements with V and J assigned. A fraction of the clones does not appear; measured against another copy, unresolved V genes explain less than half of the discrepancy, and the remainder lacks a known reason. D and trimming come from the DNA, and the V and J calls and clone size come from that table. The sample table records about 160,000 clones; roughly 85% of these occur just once. The ten largest clones capture about 0.93% of the sample.

To note about this clone: Its antigen target is currently unknown. Within one base of it there is no much larger clone, and no base qualities were kept.

The chain is encoded by TRBV12-5 joined to TRBJ1-1; a stretch of 9 junction bases matches TRBD1. The receptor was isolated from a woman between 45 and 65 years old in good health and CMV-seropositive. Input material: PBMCs. The nucleotides read TGTGCTAGTGCCGGGACAGGGATTACTGAAGCTTTCTTT. This gives the protein CASAGTGITEAFF. The CDR3 plus the reference TRBV12-5 and TRBJ1-1 genes for the other parts give the full variable domain: DARVTQTPRHKVTEMGQEVTMRCQPILGHNTVFWYRQTMMQGLELLAYFRNRAPLDDSGMPKDRFSAEMPDATLATLKIQPSEPRDSAVYFCASAGTGITEAFFGQGTRLTVV.